This TCR beta chain was documented in a study of blood T cell repertoires in COVID-19. Germline loops: CDR1 MNHEY, CDR2 SVGEGT. The CDR3 consists of 17 residues. Unmatched junction bases numbered 10, after V lost 2 bases and J lost 2 bases. In the source study's methods: Reference gene primer amplification gave nucleated cell count estimates. Method: immunoSEQ multiplex PCR; TCRdb's copy keeps in-frame clones and lacks some. For V, J and clone size, that table is used; D and trimming come from the DNA. The data contain about 160,000 clones, around 77% of them seen just once; the ten biggest clones take up around 2.7%.

Sequenced material: peripheral blood. The clonotype comes from a man between 70 and 80 years old with acute or convalescent COVID-19. The chain recombines TRBV6-2 or TRBV6-3 with TRBJ2-5; 8 bases map to TRBD2. CDR3 coding DNA: TGTGCCAGCAGTTACGCGGGACTAGGGTTGTTGCAAGAGACCCAGTACTTC. It translates to CASSYAGLGLLQETQYF.